This record concerns one TCR beta chain sequence. Germline V gives CDR1 MNHEY, CDR2 SVGAGI. J lost 2 bases, V lost 3 bases, and 4 bases had no gene match. The CDR3 totals 14 residues. This specimen belongs to a study of OX40 agonist ivuxolimab in advanced cancers. In the study overall: The treatment was a fully human IgG2 OX40 agonist, ivuxolimab.

Clones were read by immunoSEQ multiplex PCR, and TCRdb kept only the in-frame ones, dropping some. The sample contains approximately 91,000 clones, 65% to 90% of which appear only once. Samples of blood were obtained at baseline, on cycle 4 day 1, and on cycle 7 day 1. This rearrangement joins TRBV6-5 to TRBJ2-7; 7 positions agree with TRBD1. The sequence was collected from an adult with an advanced solid tumor such as melanoma, head and neck, liver or kidney cancer. The specimen comprised CD4+ or CD8+ T cells sorted from blood, sampled in a trial of the OX40 agonist ivuxolimab. As DNA, the CDR3 is TGTGCCAGCAGTTATGGGCAGGGGGCCTACGAGCAGTACTTC. Its protein is CASSYGQGAYEQYF.